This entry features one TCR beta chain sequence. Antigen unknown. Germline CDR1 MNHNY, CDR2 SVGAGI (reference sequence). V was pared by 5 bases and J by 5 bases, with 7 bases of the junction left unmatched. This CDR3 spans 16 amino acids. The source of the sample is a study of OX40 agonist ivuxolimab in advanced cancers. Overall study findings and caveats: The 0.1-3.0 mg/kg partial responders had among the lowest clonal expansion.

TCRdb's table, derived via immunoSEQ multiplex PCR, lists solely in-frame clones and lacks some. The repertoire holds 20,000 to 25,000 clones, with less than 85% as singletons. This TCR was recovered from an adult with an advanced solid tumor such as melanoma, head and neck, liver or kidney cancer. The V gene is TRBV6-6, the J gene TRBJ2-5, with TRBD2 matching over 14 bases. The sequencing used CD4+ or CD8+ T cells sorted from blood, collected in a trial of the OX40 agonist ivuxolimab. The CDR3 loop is CASSRLAGGLGETQYF. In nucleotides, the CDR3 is TGTGCCAGCAGTCGACTAGCGGGGGGGCTTGGGGAGACCCAGTACTTC.